These 12 T cell receptor beta chains were sequenced from one sample in a study of identical twins. TCRdb re-called the 5' RACE reads through MiXCR, storing one row per CDR3 protein. The sample contains 310,000 or so distinct CDR3 sequences, roughly 8.6% of which appear only once. This sample was shared with a second study, whose subject was yellow fever vaccine responses in identical twins.

Sample: memory (CD45RO+) T cells sorted from blood. The receptors derive from a woman aged 18-29 years in good health.

This clonotype was detected many times. The chain is built from TRBV27 and TRBJ1-3, with no clear D. Trimming shortened V by 0 bases and J by 1 base, and 7 bases separated the two germline ends. This CDR3 contains 15 residues. The V gene's germline CDR1 is MNHEY and CDR2 SMNVEV (reference sequence). CDR3 amino acids: CASSLSGSSGNTIYF. DNA for the CDR3: TGTGCCAGCAGTTTATCAGGGTCGTCTGGAAACACCATATATTTT.

This clonotype was counted between two and nine times. This sequence joins TRBV29-1 and TRBJ1-1, with 7 bases that match TRBD1. The CDR3 loop spans 13 amino acids. The germline gives CDR1 SQVTM, CDR2 ANQGSEA. The junction had 5 bases not matched to a gene; V was cut back by 7 bases and J by 0 bases. DNA of the CDR3: TGCAGCGCTCCGACAGGGATGAACACTGAAGCTTTCTTT. Its protein is CSAPTGMNTEAFF.

The genes are TRBV12-3 or TRBV12-4 and TRBJ2-7; 7 positions match TRBD2. Trimming took 8 bases from V and 4 from J; bases not matched to a gene: 8. The length of the CDR3 is 13 residues. CDR3 sequence: CASSLAAKYEQYF. CDR3 nucleotide sequence: TGTGCCAGCTCCCTAGCGGCGAAGTACGAGCAGTACTTC.

The chain recombines TRBV7-9 with TRBJ2-2, with no clear D. Germline loops: CDR1 SEHNR, CDR2 FQNEAQ (reference sequence). The CDR3 contains 14 residues. Trimming took 1 base from V and 0 from J, leaving 3 bases between them. CDR3: CASSLEANTGELFF. CDR3 sequence (DNA): TGTGCCAGCAGCTTAGAGGCGAACACCGGGGAGCTGTTTTTT.

There are a few counts of this clonotype. The chain is built from TRBV3-1 and TRBJ2-1, with a tentative D call TRBD2 (7 bases). CDR1 and CDR2 from the germline V gene are LGHDT and YNNKEL (reference sequence). The germline V and J ends were trimmed by 2 bases and 3 bases, with 20 bases remaining between them. The CDR3 consists of 18 residues. The DNA of the CDR3 is TGTGCCAGCAGCCAACCCGACTGGGGGGCGGGGGACTACAATGAGCAGTTCTTC. This sequence encodes CASSQPDWGAGDYNEQFF.

This clonotype was detected only a few times. The chain employs TRBV6-1 and TRBJ2-1, with 10 bases matching TRBD2. J gave up 3 bases and V 6 bases, and 8 bases lay outside the gene matches. CDR3 size: 16 residues. In germline, CDR1 is MNHNS, CDR2 SASEGT. The CDR3 DNA follows: TGTGCCAGCAGGTCGGAGACTAGCGGGTACTACAATGAGCAGTTCTTC. It translates to CASRSETSGYYNEQFF.

This clonotype was recorded at least ten times. The rearrangement joins TRBV5-1 to TRBJ2-2, with 7 nucleotides matching TRBD1. This CDR3 region has 15 residues. The V segment lost 3 bases and the J segment 4 bases; nucleotides outside the gene matches: 6. Germline CDR1 reads SGHRS; CDR2 reads YFSETQ. The CDR3 loop reads CASSSDRVGTGELFF. The CDR3 DNA is TGCGCCAGCAGCTCCGACAGGGTTGGCACCGGGGAGCTGTTTTTT.

The chain recombines TRBV3-1 with TRBJ2-1; TRBD2 matches at 7 bases. Germline V gene sequence: CDR1 LGHDT, CDR2 YNNKEL (reference sequence). The CDR3 consists of 17 residues. V lost 3 bases to trimming and J lost 2 bases; unmatched junction nucleotides: 10. CDR3 coding DNA: TGTGCCAGCAGCCAGCAGGGTCTAAGCGGGACCTACAATGAGCAGTTCTTC. The encoded protein is CASSQQGLSGTYNEQFF.

In DNA, the CDR3 is TGTGCCAGCAGTGAAGGGCCCTATAGAAGCGAGCAGTTCTTC. This gives the protein CASSEGPYRSEQFF. The chain links TRBV6-4 to TRBJ2-1; D is uncertain. V dropped 3 bases and J dropped 10 bases, with 16 bases sitting between them. This CDR3 comprises 14 residues. Germline CDR1 is MRHNA and CDR2 is SNTAGT.

This clonotype was counted only a few times. DNA for the CDR3: TGCGCCAGCTCGGGCCACCCATCGGGACTAGCGGGAGAGCAGTACTTC. Translation: CASSGHPSGLAGEQYF. The chain links TRBV10-2 to TRBJ2-7; the match to TRBD2 covers 13 bases. The CDR3 loop spans 16 amino acids. V lost 8 bases to trimming and J lost 7 bases; unmatched junction nucleotides: 14. Per the germline V gene, CDR1 is WSHSY and CDR2 is SAAADI.

This clonotype was recorded at least ten times. The chain recombines TRBV12-3 or TRBV12-4 with TRBJ1-5; 7 bases line up with TRBD1. This CDR3 comprises 13 residues. V trimming: 4 bases; J trimming: 5 bases; junction bases outside the gene matches: 2. CDR3 in DNA: TGTGCCAGCAGTTCGACAGGGTATCAGCCCCAGCATTTT. Its protein is CASSSTGYQPQHF.

This clonotype has ten or more counts. The rearrangement links TRBV12-3 or TRBV12-4 to TRBJ2-1; TRBD1 or TRBD2 may be the D gene (6 bases each). CDR3 size: 14 residues. Trimming shortened V by 9 bases and J by 6 bases, and 18 bases separated the two germline ends. The CDR3 loop reads CASRPGARVNEQFF. In nucleotides, the CDR3 is TGTGCCAGTCGCCCGGGGGCCCGCGTCAATGAGCAGTTCTTC.